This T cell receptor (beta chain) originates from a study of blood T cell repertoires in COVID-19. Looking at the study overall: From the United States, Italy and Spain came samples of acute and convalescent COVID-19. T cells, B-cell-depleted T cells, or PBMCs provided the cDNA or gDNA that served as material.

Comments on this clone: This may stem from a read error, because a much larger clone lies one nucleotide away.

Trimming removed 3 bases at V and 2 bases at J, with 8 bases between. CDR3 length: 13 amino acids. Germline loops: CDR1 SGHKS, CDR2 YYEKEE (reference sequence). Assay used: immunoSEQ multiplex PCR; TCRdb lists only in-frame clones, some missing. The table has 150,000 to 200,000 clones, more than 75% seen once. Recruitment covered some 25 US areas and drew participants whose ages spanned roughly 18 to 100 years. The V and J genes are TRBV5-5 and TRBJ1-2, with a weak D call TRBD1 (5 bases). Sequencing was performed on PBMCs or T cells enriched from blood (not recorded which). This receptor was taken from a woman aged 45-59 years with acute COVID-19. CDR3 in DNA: TGTGCCAGCAGCTCGGGACTGAACTATGGCTACACCTTC. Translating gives CASSSGLNYGYTF.